Listed below are T cell receptor beta chains from one sample, sequenced in a study of cytomegalovirus exposure and HLA in healthy donors. Clones were read by immunoSEQ multiplex PCR, and TCRdb kept only the in-frame ones, dropping some. The sample holds about 160,000 clones, over 75% seen once. The sample was PBMCs. These receptors all come from a woman in her thirties in good health and CMV-seronegative. Both conserved end residues are part of each CDR3. The D gene is left open where the match is weak. A row's size may be missing; if present it is once, few, many or a size class.

length: 15
size: -
V: TRBV10-3
D: -
J: TRBJ2-2
CDR3: CAISESDTNTGELFF
DNA: TGTGCCATCAGTGAGTCTGACACCAACACCGGGGAGCTGTTTTTT

length: 15
size: -
V: TRBV19
D: TRBD1
J: TRBJ1-1
CDR3: CASSIRDHRGPEAFF
DNA: TGTGCCAGTAGTATACGGGACCACAGGGGCCCTGAAGCTTTCTTT

length: 13
size: -
V: TRBV7-9
D: -
J: TRBJ1-1
CDR3: CASTNAGVGEAFF
DNA: TGTGCCAGCACCAATGCGGGGGTCGGAGAAGCTTTCTTT

length: 16
size: -
V: TRBV19
D: TRBD1
J: TRBJ2-7
CDR3: CASSSPRDSLSYEQYF
DNA: TGTGCCAGTAGTAGCCCCCGGGACAGCCTTTCCTACGAGCAGTACTTC

length: 13
size: -
V: TRBV2
D: -
J: TRBJ2-2
CDR3: CASSRSGTGELFF
DNA: TGTGCCAGCAGTAGAAGCGGCACCGGGGAGCTGTTTTTT

length: 13
size: many
V: TRBV7-2
D: TRBD1
J: TRBJ1-5
CDR3: CASGQGAGQPQHF
DNA: TGTGCCAGCGGACAGGGGGCGGGTCAGCCCCAGCATTTT

length: 14
size: -
V: TRBV7-3
D: -
J: TRBJ1-1
CDR3: CASSLWGGHTEAFF
DNA: TGTGCCAGCAGCTTATGGGGGGGGCACACTGAAGCTTTCTTT

length: 16
size: -
V: TRBV5-5
D: -
J: TRBJ1-5
CDR3: CASSLGAGLGNQPQHF
DNA: TGTGCCAGCAGCTTGGGGGCGGGACTGGGCAATCAGCCCCAGCATTTT

length: 15
size: -
V: TRBV6-5
D: -
J: TRBJ1-4
CDR3: CASSYSRARGEKLFF
DNA: TGTGCCAGCAGTTACTCGAGGGCAAGAGGGGAAAAACTGTTTTTT

length: 13
size: once
V: TRBV15
D: -
J: TRBJ1-2
CDR3: CATSRDRVYGYTF
DNA: TGTGCCACCAGCAGAGACAGGGTCTATGGCTACACCTTC

length: 15
size: -
V: TRBV6-1
D: -
J: TRBJ1-3
CDR3: CASSQRTAAGNTIYF
DNA: TGTGCCAGCAGTCAGAGGACAGCTGCTGGAAACACCATATATTTT

length: 15
size: -
V: TRBV5-1
D: -
J: TRBJ2-1
CDR3: CASSQRTASYNEQFF
DNA: TGCGCCAGCAGCCAAAGGACAGCCTCCTACAATGAGCAGTTCTTC

length: 12
size: -
V: TRBV6-5
D: -
J: TRBJ1-2
CDR3: CASTSLQSGYTF
DNA: TGTGCCAGCACCTCCCTTCAGTCTGGCTACACCTTC

length: 11
size: few
V: TRBV30
D: TRBD1
J: TRBJ1-1
CDR3: CAWGGTEEAFF
DNA: TGTGCCTGGGGGGGGACAGAAGAAGCTTTCTTT

length: 15
size: -
V: TRBV11-2
D: TRBD1
J: TRBJ1-1
CDR3: CASSLERTGGTEAFF
DNA: TGTGCCAGCAGCTTAGAGAGGACAGGGGGAACTGAAGCTTTCTTT

length: 14
size: few
V: TRBV27
D: -
J: TRBJ2-1
CDR3: CASSLLSVYNEQFF
DNA: TGTGCCAGCAGTTTATTGTCGGTCTACAATGAGCAGTTCTTC

length: 15
size: -
V: TRBV19
D: TRBD1
J: TRBJ1-2
CDR3: CASSPQGIPNYGYTF
DNA: TGTGCCAGTAGTCCACAGGGGATCCCTAACTATGGCTACACCTTC

length: 15
size: -
V: TRBV4-2
D: -
J: TRBJ2-7
CDR3: CASTLTRGGAYEQYF
DNA: TGTGCCAGCACCCTTACTAGGGGGGGGGCCTACGAGCAGTACTTC

length: 12
size: -
V: TRBV15
D: -
J: TRBJ1-6
CDR3: CATSRGQAPLHF
DNA: TGTGCCACCAGCAGAGGGCAAGCACCCCTCCACTTT

length: 17
size: -
V: TRBV27
D: -
J: TRBJ1-2
CDR3: CASSFLPTEGGNYGYTF
DNA: TGTGCCAGCAGTTTCTTACCAACGGAGGGCGGAAACTATGGCTACACCTTC

length: 18
size: -
V: TRBV6-1
D: -
J: TRBJ2-1
CDR3: CASSGTGTRGALGNEQFF
DNA: TGTGCCAGCAGTGGAACCGGAACCCGGGGGGCCTTAGGCAATGAGCAGTTCTTC

length: 15
size: -
V: TRBV7-9
D: -
J: TRBJ1-1
CDR3: CASSLKRSGYTEAFF
DNA: TGTGCCAGCAGCTTAAAACGTTCGGGTTACACTGAAGCTTTCTTT

length: 16
size: -
V: TRBV7-6
D: TRBD2
J: TRBJ2-3
CDR3: CASSLGSGGGTDTQYF
DNA: TGTGCCAGCAGCTTAGGATCTGGCGGGGGGACAGATACGCAGTATTTT

length: 16
size: -
V: TRBV9
D: TRBD1
J: TRBJ2-3
CDR3: CASSVGQGARTDTQYF
DNA: TGTGCCAGCAGCGTAGGGCAGGGGGCCCGCACAGATACGCAGTATTTT

length: 15
size: few
V: TRBV9
D: -
J: TRBJ2-1
CDR3: CASSVSGYPDNEQFF
DNA: TGTGCCAGCAGCGTCTCAGGTTACCCGGACAATGAGCAGTTCTTC

length: 15
size: -
V: TRBV5-6
D: -
J: TRBJ1-4
CDR3: CASSLGGGIDEKLFF
DNA: TGTGCCAGCAGCTTGGGGGGGGGAATTGATGAAAAACTGTTTTTT

length: 12
size: few
V: TRBV7-9
D: -
J: TRBJ2-5
CDR3: CASSSGGQTQYF
DNA: TGTGCCAGCAGCTCTGGGGGCCAGACCCAGTACTTC

length: 15
size: few
V: TRBV18
D: TRBD1
J: TRBJ2-7
CDR3: CASSPSWDRVYEQYF
DNA: TGTGCCAGCTCACCAAGTTGGGACAGGGTCTACGAGCAGTACTTC

length: 13
size: -
V: TRBV28
D: TRBD1
J: TRBJ1-4
CDR3: CATRDSSSEKLFF
DNA: TGTGCGACCCGGGACAGCTCTTCTGAAAAACTGTTTTTT

length: 17
size: -
V: TRBV10-3
D: TRBD1
J: TRBJ1-3
CDR3: CATLTGDSFFSGNTIYF
DNA: TGTGCCACACTGACAGGGGACAGTTTCTTCTCTGGAAACACCATATATTTT

length: 14
size: -
V: TRBV6-1
D: TRBD1
J: TRBJ1-2
CDR3: CASSVDRSNYGYTF
DNA: TGTGCCAGCAGTGTGGACAGGTCTAACTATGGCTACACCTTC

length: 16
size: -
V: TRBV9
D: -
J: TRBJ1-1
CDR3: CASSGGGGYMNTEAFF
DNA: TGTGCCAGCAGCGGCGGGGGGGGCTACATGAACACTGAAGCTTTCTTT

length: 14
size: few
V: TRBV5-6
D: TRBD1
J: TRBJ1-5
CDR3: CASSATGGHQPQHF
DNA: TGTGCCAGCAGCGCGACAGGGGGGCATCAGCCCCAGCATTTT

length: 14
size: -
V: TRBV19
D: -
J: TRBJ2-1
CDR3: CASSIDLEANEQFF
DNA: TGTGCCAGTAGTATAGACCTAGAGGCGAATGAGCAGTTCTTC

length: 13
size: -
V: TRBV27
D: -
J: TRBJ1-1
CDR3: CASSLTLNTEAFF
DNA: TGTGCCAGCAGTTTGACATTGAACACTGAAGCTTTCTTT

length: 15
size: -
V: TRBV6-5
D: TRBD1
J: TRBJ1-2
CDR3: CASSYSNRGYVGYTF
DNA: TGTGCCAGCAGTTACTCAAACAGGGGGTACGTTGGCTACACCTTC

length: 14
size: -
V: TRBV2
D: -
J: TRBJ1-3
CDR3: CASSRGSSGNTIYF
DNA: TGTGCCAGCAGTCGGGGGTCCTCTGGAAACACCATATATTTT

length: 14
size: -
V: TRBV7-2
D: TRBD1
J: TRBJ1-1
CDR3: CASSLGQVNTEAFF
DNA: TGTGCCAGCAGCCTGGGACAGGTGAACACTGAAGCTTTCTTT

length: 15
size: -
V: TRBV6-5
D: TRBD1
J: TRBJ1-2
CDR3: CASSVGAGGNYGYTF
DNA: TGTGCCAGCAGTGTAGGGGCAGGGGGCAACTATGGCTACACCTTC

length: 14
size: -
V: TRBV5-6
D: -
J: TRBJ1-1
CDR3: CASSLGGGNTEAFF
DNA: TGTGCCAGCAGCTTGGGGGGAGGAAACACTGAAGCTTTCTTT

length: 13
size: -
V: TRBV5-4
D: -
J: TRBJ2-2
CDR3: CASSYRITGELFF
DNA: TGTGCCAGCAGCTACAGGATCACCGGGGAGCTGTTTTTT

length: 16
size: few
V: TRBV7-9
D: TRBD1
J: TRBJ1-6
CDR3: CASSLAVGQGISPLHF
DNA: TGTGCCAGCAGCTTAGCGGTAGGACAGGGGATCTCACCCCTCCACTTT

length: 14
size: -
V: TRBV10-2
D: -
J: TRBJ2-7
CDR3: CASSERGSSYEQYF
DNA: TGCGCCAGCAGTGAGAGGGGAAGCTCCTACGAGCAGTACTTC

length: 15
size: -
V: TRBV9
D: -
J: TRBJ2-1
CDR3: CASSVSGTLYNEQFF
DNA: TGTGCCAGCAGCGTGTCCGGGACTCTTTACAATGAGCAGTTCTTC

length: 15
size: few
V: TRBV27
D: TRBD2
J: TRBJ2-1
CDR3: CASSNAAGDYNEQFF
DNA: TGTGCCAGCAGTAATGCTGCGGGGGACTACAATGAGCAGTTCTTC

length: 14
size: -
V: TRBV10-3
D: TRBD1
J: TRBJ1-5
CDR3: CAISRGQGDQPQHF
DNA: TGTGCCATCAGTCGCGGACAGGGGGATCAGCCCCAGCATTTT

length: 15
size: -
V: TRBV30
D: TRBD1
J: TRBJ2-4
CDR3: CAWETPQGAKNIQYF
DNA: TGTGCCTGGGAGACCCCACAGGGGGCCAAAAACATTCAGTACTTC

length: 16
size: -
V: TRBV7-9
D: -
J: TRBJ2-1
CDR3: CASSLETGTYNNEQFF
DNA: TGTGCCAGCAGCTTGGAGACCGGGACATACAACAATGAGCAGTTCTTC

length: 13
size: -
V: TRBV18
D: -
J: TRBJ1-1
CDR3: CASSPRGGTEAFF
DNA: TGTGCCAGCTCGCCCCGGGGGGGTACTGAAGCTTTCTTT

length: 12
size: -
V: TRBV28
D: TRBD1
J: TRBJ2-7
CDR3: CASSIQGYEQYF
DNA: TGTGCCAGCAGCATACAGGGGTACGAGCAGTACTTC

length: 14
size: -
V: TRBV5-4
D: -
J: TRBJ2-7
CDR3: CASSPSRLPYEQYF
DNA: TGTGCCAGCAGCCCTTCAAGACTTCCCTACGAGCAGTACTTC

length: 13
size: -
V: TRBV27
D: TRBD1
J: TRBJ2-1
CDR3: CASRTGEYNEQFF
DNA: TGTGCCAGCAGGACAGGGGAATACAATGAGCAGTTCTTC